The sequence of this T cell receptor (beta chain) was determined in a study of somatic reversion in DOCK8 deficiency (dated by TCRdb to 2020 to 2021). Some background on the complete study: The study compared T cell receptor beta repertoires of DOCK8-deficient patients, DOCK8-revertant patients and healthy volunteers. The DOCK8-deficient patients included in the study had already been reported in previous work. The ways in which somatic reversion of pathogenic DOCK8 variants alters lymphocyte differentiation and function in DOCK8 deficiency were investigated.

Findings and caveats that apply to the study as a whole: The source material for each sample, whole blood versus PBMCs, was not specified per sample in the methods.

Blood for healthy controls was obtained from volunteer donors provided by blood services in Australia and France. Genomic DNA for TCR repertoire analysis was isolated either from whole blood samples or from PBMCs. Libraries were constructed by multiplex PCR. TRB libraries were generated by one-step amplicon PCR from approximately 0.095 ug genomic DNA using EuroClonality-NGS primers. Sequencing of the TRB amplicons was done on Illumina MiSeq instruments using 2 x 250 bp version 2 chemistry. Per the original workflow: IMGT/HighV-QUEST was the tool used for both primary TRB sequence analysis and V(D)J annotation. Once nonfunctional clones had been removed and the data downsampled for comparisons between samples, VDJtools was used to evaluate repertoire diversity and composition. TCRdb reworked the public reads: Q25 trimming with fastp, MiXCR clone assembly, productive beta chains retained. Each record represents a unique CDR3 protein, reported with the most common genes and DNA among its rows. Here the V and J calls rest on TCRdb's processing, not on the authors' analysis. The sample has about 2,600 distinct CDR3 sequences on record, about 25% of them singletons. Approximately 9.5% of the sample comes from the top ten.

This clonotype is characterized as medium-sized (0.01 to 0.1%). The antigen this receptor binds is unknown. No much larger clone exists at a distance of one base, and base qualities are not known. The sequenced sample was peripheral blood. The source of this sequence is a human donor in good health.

The CDR3: CASSFGARGLGNSPLHF. The nucleotides are TGTGCCAGCAGCTTTGGGGCCAGGGGGCTAGGGAATTCACCCCTCCACTTT. The V and J segments used are TRBV5-6 and TRBJ1-6; the junction holds 8 bases that match TRBD1. For this chain, trimming is 2 bases at the V end and 7 bases at the J end, and the number of junction bases without a gene match is 11. Based on the germline V gene, the CDR1 and CDR2 sequences are SGHDT and YYEEEE. The CDR3 goes from the cysteine to the phenylalanine over 17 residues. CDR3 DNA only is kept here, 51 bases in frame from base 1. The full variable domain, completed from the reference TRBV5-6 and TRBJ1-6 proteins outside the CDR3, reads DAGVTQSPTHLIKTRGQQVTLRCSPKSGHDTVSWYQQALGQGPQFIFQYYEEEERQRGNFPDRFSGHQFPNYSSELNVNALLLGDSALYLCASSFGARGLGNSPLHFGNGTRLTVT.